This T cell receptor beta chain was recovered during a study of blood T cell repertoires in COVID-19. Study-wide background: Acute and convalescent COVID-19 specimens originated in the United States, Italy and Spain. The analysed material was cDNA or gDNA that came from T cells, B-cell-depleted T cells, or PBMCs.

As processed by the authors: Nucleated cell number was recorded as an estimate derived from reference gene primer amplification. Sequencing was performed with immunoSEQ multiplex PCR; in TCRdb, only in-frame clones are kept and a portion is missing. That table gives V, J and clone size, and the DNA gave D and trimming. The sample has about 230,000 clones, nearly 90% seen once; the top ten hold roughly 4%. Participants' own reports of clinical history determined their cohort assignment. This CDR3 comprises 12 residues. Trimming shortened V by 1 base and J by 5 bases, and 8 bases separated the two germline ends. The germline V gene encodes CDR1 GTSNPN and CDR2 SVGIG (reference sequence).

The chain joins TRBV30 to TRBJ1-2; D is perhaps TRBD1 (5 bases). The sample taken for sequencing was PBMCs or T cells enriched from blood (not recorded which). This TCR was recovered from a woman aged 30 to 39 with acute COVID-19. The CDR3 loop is CAWSAGKYGYTF. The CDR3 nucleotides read TGTGCCTGGAGTGCAGGGAAGTATGGCTACACCTTC.